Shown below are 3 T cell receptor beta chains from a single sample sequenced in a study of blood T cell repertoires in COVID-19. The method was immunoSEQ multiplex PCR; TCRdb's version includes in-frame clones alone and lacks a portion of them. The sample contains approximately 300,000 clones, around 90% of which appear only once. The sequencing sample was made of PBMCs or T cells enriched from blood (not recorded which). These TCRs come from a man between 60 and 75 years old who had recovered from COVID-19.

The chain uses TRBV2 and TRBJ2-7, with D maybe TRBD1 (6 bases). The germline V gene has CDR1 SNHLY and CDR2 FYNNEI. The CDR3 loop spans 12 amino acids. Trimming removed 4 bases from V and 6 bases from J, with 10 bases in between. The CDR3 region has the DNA TGTGCCAGCAGTGCAGGGGTAGTCGAGCAGTACTTC. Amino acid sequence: CASSAGVVEQYF.

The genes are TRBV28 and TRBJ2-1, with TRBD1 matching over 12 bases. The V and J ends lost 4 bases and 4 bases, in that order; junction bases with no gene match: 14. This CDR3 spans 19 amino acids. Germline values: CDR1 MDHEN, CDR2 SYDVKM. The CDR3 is CASSYNLRPGQGAYNEQFF. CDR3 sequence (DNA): TGTGCCAGCAGTTATAATCTGAGGCCGGGACAGGGGGCGTACAATGAGCAGTTCTTC.

CDR3 amino acids: CATGTGGLNTEAFF. Here the CDR3 DNA reads TGTGCCACAGGGACAGGGGGCCTGAACACTGAAGCTTTCTTT. This sequence joins TRBV28 and TRBJ1-1; 12 nucleotides line up with TRBD1. The length of the CDR3 is 14 residues. The junction had 3 bases not matched to a gene; V was cut back by 10 bases and J by 0 bases. CDR1 MDHEN and CDR2 SYDVKM come from the germline V gene.